This T cell receptor beta chain stems from a study of CD8+ T cells in alopecia areata. Extracted from the samples, RNA was reverse transcribed into cDNA to serve as the sequencing template. The assay was immunoSEQ multiplex PCR, and TCRdb's table has in-frame clones only and misses some. Seen here are 140,000 to 150,000 clones, 45% to 60% observed once, and the top ten hold less than 1%. V lost 10 bases, J lost 2 bases, and 8 bases stayed unmatched. CDR1 is MNHEY, CDR2 SMNVEV, per germline (reference sequence). The length of the CDR3 is 13 residues. The receptor's source is a human donor with alopecia areata. The chain is built from TRBV27 and TRBJ2-7, with 7 bases identical to TRBD1. The sample in question was CD4+ T cells sorted from blood, obtained at week 0. The CDR3 nucleotides read TGTGCCACCGCGACAGGGCCGACCTACGAGCAGTACTTC. Translating gives CATATGPTYEQYF.